This T cell receptor (beta chain) was observed in a study of PD-L1 blockade in urothelial cancer. Germline loops: CDR1 ENHRY, CDR2 SYGVKD. The CDR3 length is 13 residues. The V and J ends lost 3 bases and 5 bases respectively, with 10 bases between them. Time point indicated: pretreatment peripheral blood. Sequencing was performed with immunoSEQ multiplex PCR; in TCRdb, only in-frame clones are kept and a portion is missing. The table shows tens of thousands of clones, with around 87% occurring only once. The material was PBMCs, obtained around atezolizumab (anti-PD-L1) treatment. The J gene is TRBJ2-5, the V gene TRBV10-3; D possibly corresponds to TRBD2 (5 bases). The clonotype was recovered from a man between 60 and 75 years old with urothelial cancer. The CDR3 DNA follows: TGTGCCATCAGTGAAGGAGGTTCGGAGACCCAGTACTTC. This encodes CAISEGGSETQYF.